This is a list of T cell receptor beta chains from one sample in a study of blood T cell repertoires in COVID-19. Assay used: immunoSEQ multiplex PCR; TCRdb lists only in-frame clones, some missing. The sample lists 250,000 to 350,000 clones, approximately 91% occurring once. Sequenced material: peripheral blood. The receptors originated from a woman aged 25 to 39 with COVID-19, enrolled during active disease. The CDR3 runs from the conserved cysteine through the conserved F or W. D genes are given only for firm matches. Clone size is shown for a subset of rows, as once, few, many or a class of expanded clone.

j_call v_call d_call clone_size cdr3_nt cdr3_aa
TRBJ2-7 TRBV6-6 TRBD2 few TGTGCCAGCAGTTACGGCGCTAGCGGTTACGAGCAGTACTTC CASSYGASGYEQYF
TRBJ2-1 TRBV19 TRBD2 - TGTGCCAGTAGTATTTTGGCGGGAGGGCCCAATGAGCAGTTCTTC CASSILAGGPNEQFF
TRBJ2-5 TRBV7-8 - - TGTGCCAGCAGCTTAAAAAGGACAGGAGGGAGGCAAGAGACCCAGTACTTC CASSLKRTGGRQETQYF
TRBJ2-7 TRBV4-2 TRBD2 - TGTGCCAGCAGCCGACAACTAGCGGGAGAGTCCCACGAGCAGTACTTC CASSRQLAGESHEQYF
TRBJ2-3 TRBV6-5 TRBD1 - TGTGCCAGCAGTTATGGGGGACAGGCGGATACGCAGTATTTT CASSYGGQADTQYF
TRBJ2-5 TRBV29-1 TRBD1 - TGCAGCGTTGATCAAATTGGGGGGACAGGCCAAGAGACCCAGTACTTC CSVDQIGGTGQETQYF
TRBJ1-5 TRBV28 - - TGTGCCAGCAAGGGGGGGATGGGGTCGTATCAGCCCCAGCATTTT CASKGGMGSYQPQHF
TRBJ2-7 TRBV5-1 - - TGCGCCAGCAGCTTGGAACCCCTATCCTACGAGCAGTACTTC CASSLEPLSYEQYF
TRBJ1-2 TRBV7-2 - - TGTGCCAGCAGGACGGGGAGGGTAAACTATGGCTACACCTTC CASRTGRVNYGYTF
TRBJ2-7 TRBV3-1/TRBV3-2 - once TGTGCCAGCAGCCAAGGAAGCGGTACCTACGAGCAGTACTTC CASSQGSGTYEQYF
TRBJ2-1 TRBV7-2 TRBD1 - TGTGCCAGCAGCGAACGACAGGGAATAAAGCAGTTCTTC CASSERQGIKQFF
TRBJ1-3 TRBV7-9 TRBD1 - TGTGCCAGCAGCTTAGCCTGGACAGGACCATCTGGAAACACCATATATTTT CASSLAWTGPSGNTIYF
TRBJ2-1 TRBV7-3 TRBD2 - TGTGCCAGCGCCAACAGCGGGAGTAAGGATGAGCAGTTCTTC CASANSGSKDEQFF
TRBJ1-1 TRBV27 - - TGTGCCAGCAGTTTATATGATAGGCGGTCTGAAGCTTTCTTT CASSLYDRRSEAFF
TRBJ1-3 TRBV28 TRBD1 few TGTGCCAGCAGTTTGACAGGGTCTGGAAACACCATATATTTT CASSLTGSGNTIYF
TRBJ1-1 TRBV3-1/TRBV3-2 TRBD1 few TGTGCCAGCAGCCGCACGGGACAGGGCGTCTCCGAAGCTTTCTTT CASSRTGQGVSEAFF
TRBJ1-1 TRBV6-5 - - TGTGCCAGCAGTTACGGGACACCCTACACTGAAGCTTTCTTT CASSYGTPYTEAFF
TRBJ2-7 TRBV15 - once TGTGCCACCAGCAGAGATACGGCAGGGGCGAGCGAGCAGTACTTC CATSRDTAGASEQYF
TRBJ1-5 TRBV12-2 - - TGTGCAAGTCGCTTAGCGTATCAGGACAGGGGTTCGGCTGGCAATCAGCCCCAGCATTTT CASRLAYQDRGSAGNQPQHF
TRBJ2-5 TRBV6-5 - - TGTGCCAGCAGTTACTCAACGGGGTGGGAGACCCAGTACTTC CASSYSTGWETQYF
TRBJ2-5 TRBV6-8 TRBD2 - TGTGCCAGCAGTTACTTCAACCAAGGACTAGCGGGAGTAAAGACCCAGTACTTC CASSYFNQGLAGVKTQYF
TRBJ2-1 TRBV29-1 TRBD1 - TGCAGCGGGGACAGGTCCTTCAATGAGCAGTTCTTC CSGDRSFNEQFF
TRBJ2-6 TRBV19 TRBD1 - TGTGCCAGTAGTATACTTAAGGGACAGGGGGCGCCGGCTGGGGCCAACGTCCTGACTTTC CASSILKGQGAPAGANVLTF
TRBJ1-1 TRBV6-5 - - TGTGCCAGCCGAAGGGGAATGAACACTGAAGCTTTCTTT CASRRGMNTEAFF
TRBJ2-7 TRBV15 - - TGTGCCACCAGCAGAGCGCGGACTGGGTTTTACGAGCAGTACTTC CATSRARTGFYEQYF
TRBJ1-2 TRBV21-1 - - TGTGCCAGCAGCAAATTGGGGACAGGGTGTAACTATGGCTACACCTTC CASSKLGTGCNYGYTF
TRBJ1-2 TRBV11-2 TRBD1 - TGTGCCAGCAGCTTAGAAGGGGGGACAGGCTATGGCTACACCTTC CASSLEGGTGYGYTF
TRBJ1-1 TRBV12-3/TRBV12-4 - - TGTGCCAGCAGTTTGACAGGCCGTGAAGCTTTCTTT CASSLTGREAFF
TRBJ2-1 TRBV7-9 - - TGTGCCAGCAGCCATCGGAGTGAGCAGTTCTTC CASSHRSEQFF
TRBJ2-3 TRBV27 TRBD2 once TGTGCCAGCGCTAGCGGCAGCACAGATACGCAGTATTTT CASASGSTDTQYF
TRBJ2-3 TRBV30 TRBD2 - TGTGCCTGGAGCCGAGGCGGGGGGGCCACAGATACGCAGTATTTT CAWSRGGGATDTQYF
TRBJ2-1 TRBV5-1 TRBD2 - TGCGCCAGCAGCGGAGGACTAGCGGGTGATAATGAGCAGTTCTTC CASSGGLAGDNEQFF
TRBJ2-3 TRBV6-2/TRBV6-3 TRBD2 - TGTGCCAGCAGTCTAGCGGGCCAAGTCACAGATACGCAGTATTTT CASSLAGQVTDTQYF
TRBJ1-3 TRBV6-5 - - TGTGCCAGCACCGAAGGAGGCTCTGGAAACACCATATATTTT CASTEGGSGNTIYF
TRBJ2-2 TRBV6-5 - - TGTGCCAGCAGGGGTGCGGGGACCGGGGAGCTGTTTTTT CASRGAGTGELFF
TRBJ2-1 TRBV24-1 - - TGTGCCACCAGTGATATCCGGAGTTACAATGAGCAGTTCTTC CATSDIRSYNEQFF
TRBJ2-1 TRBV20-1 - - TGCAGTGCTAAACTTTACAATGAGCAGTTCTTC CSAKLYNEQFF
TRBJ2-7 TRBV4-1 - - TGCGCCAGCAGCCCACAGGCGGTTTCCTCCTACGAGCAGTACTTC CASSPQAVSSYEQYF
TRBJ1-1 TRBV11-2 - - TGTGCCAGCAGCGGGCGGGGGTCGAACACTGAAGCTTTCTTT CASSGRGSNTEAFF
TRBJ1-1 TRBV12-3/TRBV12-4 - - TGTGCCAGCAGTTTAGTGGGGAGTGGGGAAGCTTTCTTT CASSLVGSGEAFF
TRBJ1-5 TRBV19 TRBD1 - TGTGCCAGTAGTATAGGAGGAGGGGGCAGGGGCAATCAGCCCCAGCATTTT CASSIGGGGRGNQPQHF
TRBJ2-7 TRBV7-9 TRBD2 - TGTGCCAGCAGCTCCTCGGGGGGACTACGTTCTTACGAGCAGTACTTC CASSSSGGLRSYEQYF
TRBJ1-4 TRBV9 - - TGTGCCAGCAGCCCTCAGACAGGAGGTATCGAAAAACTGTTTTTT CASSPQTGGIEKLFF
TRBJ1-1 TRBV28 - - TGTGCCGTAGGCCCGGACTCAGAAGCTTTCTTT CAVGPDSEAFF
TRBJ2-5 TRBV4-1 TRBD2 - TGCGCCAGCAGCCACGATACTAGCGGGAGGACACAAGAGACCCAGTACTTC CASSHDTSGRTQETQYF
TRBJ2-1 TRBV2 - - TGTGCCAGTGGAGCAGGGGAGCAGTTCTTC CASGAGEQFF
TRBJ2-5 TRBV5-1 - - TGCGCCAGCAGCTTGCGGGGGGCGGAGGGTAAAGAGACCCAGTACTTC CASSLRGAEGKETQYF
TRBJ1-4 TRBV9 - - TGTGCCAGTAACGAGAACAGGGCAACTAATGAAAAACTGTTTTTT CASNENRATNEKLFF
TRBJ1-4 TRBV3-1/TRBV3-2 - - TGTGCCAGCAGCCAATTTTCGGGGGGACTAGTCGGGAAACTGTTTTTT CASSQFSGGLVGKLFF
TRBJ1-4 TRBV2 - - TGTGCCAGCAGGGATCTCAGGGGTTCTAATGAAAAACTGTTTTTT CASRDLRGSNEKLFF
TRBJ1-2 TRBV3-1/TRBV3-2 - - TGTGCCAGCAGCCAAGGAGGGGGAGTAGGCTACACCTTC CASSQGGGVGYTF
TRBJ2-7 TRBV18 TRBD1 once TGTGCCAGCTCATCCGCATTTACAGGGGGCGAGCAGTACTTC CASSSAFTGGEQYF